This T cell receptor beta chain was captured by sequencing in a study of blood T cell repertoires in COVID-19. For the study at large: Samples representing acute and convalescent COVID-19 were sourced from the United States, Italy and Spain. Sample material is recorded as cDNA or gDNA derived from T cells, B-cell-depleted T cells, or PBMCs.

Per the original data handling: Estimated nucleated cell counts came from reference gene primer amplification. Only in-frame clones appear in the TCRdb table, and some are missing; sequencing was by immunoSEQ multiplex PCR. The V and J calls and clone size are taken from that table; D and trimming were inferred from the DNA. The sample shows about 100,000 clones, roughly 84% of them seen only once. CDR3 length: 15 amino acids. Germline V lookup: CDR1 GTSNPN, CDR2 SVGIG (reference sequence). With V trimmed by 5 bases and J by 4 bases, 12 bases remained unmatched. V usage is TRBV30 and J usage is TRBJ1-1; TRBD1 aligns across 8 bases. The sequenced sample was peripheral blood. The sequence derives from a young man in a cohort sampled during active COVID-19. The CDR3 DNA reads as TGTGCCTGGGGAAGTTACAGGGGGAGGGCCACTGAAGCTTTCTTT. Translated, it gives CAWGSYRGRATEAFF.